The 21 T cell receptor beta chains below all came from one sample that was sequenced in a study of cytomegalovirus exposure and HLA in healthy donors. The primer mix had 60 Vbeta and 13 Jbeta primers. Here immunoSEQ multiplex PCR was the method, and the copy in TCRdb shows in-frame clones only, minus some. This sample has approximately 150,000 clones, with around 86% found just once. Specimen: PBMCs. Source of these receptors: a woman aged 25-40 years in good health and CMV-seronegative.

The genes are TRBV19 and TRBJ2-1; tentatively, D is TRBD2 (6 bases). This CDR3 spans 14 amino acids. Germline V gives CDR1 LNHDA, CDR2 SQIVND (reference sequence). V lost 3 bases and J 7 bases, leaving 13 bases between the germline ends. This CDR3 is CASSMRTTYNEQFF. As DNA, the CDR3 is TGTGCCAGTAGTATGAGGACTACTTATAATGAGCAGTTCTTC.

The chain has TRBV2 and TRBJ1-5, with a possible D match to TRBD1 (6 bases). CDR3 length equals 14 residues. Germline V gene data show CDR1 as SNHLY and CDR2 as FYNNEI. V was shortened by 2 bases and J by 5 bases, with 10 bases between the two germline ends. CDR3 amino acids: CASSELQGYQPQHF. The CDR3 DNA reads as TGTGCCAGCAGTGAATTACAGGGTTATCAGCCCCAGCATTTT.

The rearrangement links TRBV19 to TRBJ2-7; TRBD1 matches 7 bases. The CDR3 runs 14 residues. Germline-derived CDR1 and CDR2 are LNHDA and SQIVND (reference sequence). Trimming cost V 4 bases and J 3 bases; bases outside gene matches: 6. The CDR3 DNA is TGTGCCAGTAGTACCACGGGACAGAGCTACGAGCAGTACTTC. Translation: CASSTTGQSYEQYF.

V is TRBV5-5 and J is TRBJ2-5, with 9 bases lining up with TRBD2. The junction had 11 bases not matched to a gene; V was cut back by 2 bases and J by 0 bases. The V gene's germline CDR1 is SGHKS and CDR2 YYEKEE (reference sequence). The CDR3 runs 18 residues. This CDR3 is CASSFGLATPDYQETQYF. CDR3 DNA sequence: TGTGCCAGCAGCTTTGGACTAGCGACTCCAGACTACCAAGAGACCCAGTACTTC.

This chain links TRBV19 with TRBJ1-5, with 7 bases identical to TRBD1. The germline V gene has CDR1 LNHDA and CDR2 SQIVND (reference sequence). The CDR3 consists of 15 residues. Trimming took 6 bases from V and 6 from J; bases not matched to a gene: 11. CDR3 sequence: CASRSTGQSSQPQHF. The CDR3, as DNA: TGTGCCAGTAGATCTACGGGACAGTCCAGTCAGCCCCAGCATTTT. The full variable domain, in which reference TRBV19 and TRBJ1-5 provide the parts outside the CDR3, is DGGITQSPKYLFRKEGQNVTLSCEQNLNHDAMYWYRQDPGQGLRLIYYSQIVNDFQKGDIAEGYSVSREKKESFPLTVTSAQKNPTAFYLCASRSTGQSSQPQHFGDGTRLSIL.

The V and J genes are TRBV4-1 and TRBJ1-3; 9 nucleotides match TRBD1. The CDR3 sequence is 16 residues long. The V gene's germline CDR1 is MGHRA and CDR2 YSYEKL. J was trimmed by 2 bases and V by 0 bases; bases with no gene match: 2. The CDR3: CASSQDRTGAGNTIYF. CDR3 coding DNA: TGCGCCAGCAGCCAAGATCGGACAGGGGCTGGAAACACCATATATTTT.

The J gene is TRBJ2-1, the V gene TRBV18; D not resolved. CDR1 is KGHSH, CDR2 LQKENI, per germline. The CDR3 loop spans 16 amino acids. The germline V and J ends were trimmed by 3 bases and 4 bases, with 16 bases remaining between them. The CDR3 bases are TGTGCCAGCTCACCCCCGATGGCGGCTACGTACAATGAGCAGTTCTTC. This codes for CASSPPMAATYNEQFF.

This chain connects TRBV21-1 to TRBJ2-7; the tabulated D call, TRBD1, remains unverified against the DNA. TRBV21-1 is a pseudogene locus. The CDR3 runs to 16 residues. CDR3 loop: CASSRDLRGLTYEQYF. CDR3 in DNA: TGTGCCAGCAGCAGAGATTTAAGGGGGCTCACCTACGAGCAGTACTTC.

The chain recombines TRBV27 with TRBJ1-4, with D unclear. The CDR3 is 16 residues long. Germline lookup yields CDR1 MNHEY and CDR2 SMNVEV (reference sequence). V shed 6 bases and J shed 8 bases, with 22 bases lying between them. This CDR3 is CASSPRGLSAHEKLFF. CDR3 DNA: TGTGCCAGCAGCCCTAGAGGTTTGTCCGCCCACGAAAAACTGTTTTTT.

This clone was seen more than once but under ten times. The genes are TRBV6-1 and TRBJ2-7; D remains ambiguous. CDR1 and CDR2 from the germline V gene are MNHNS and SASEGT. This CDR3 contains 15 residues. V was cut by 1 base and J by 2 bases, with 12 bases left in between. The CDR3 sequence is CASSEGALAPYEQYF. Written as DNA, the CDR3 is TGTGCCAGCAGTGAAGGGGCTCTTGCCCCCTACGAGCAGTACTTC.

The rearrangement links TRBV19 to TRBJ2-1; TRBD2 might be the D (6 bases). Trimming took 3 bases from V and 4 from J, leaving 13 bases between them. The CDR3 totals 15 residues. Germline values: CDR1 LNHDA, CDR2 SQIVND (reference sequence). Here the CDR3 DNA reads TGTGCCAGTAGTATGGGATTAGCGGAGTACAATGAGCAGTTCTTC. This sequence encodes CASSMGLAEYNEQFF.

V usage is TRBV7-3 and J usage is TRBJ2-2; 8 nucleotides line up with TRBD1. After removal of 5 bases from V and 4 bases from J, the junction contained 9 bases not matched to a gene. Germline V gene lookup returns CDR1 SGHTA and CDR2 FQGTGA. This CDR3 is 16 amino acids long. For the CDR3, the DNA is TGTGCCAGCAGCCCCAGGACAGGGCTTGTCACCGGGGAGCTGTTTTTT. It specifies CASSPRTGLVTGELFF.

The chain is built from TRBV9 and TRBJ2-1; D remains unclear. Germline-derived CDR1 and CDR2 are SGDLS and YYNGEE. CDR3 length: 13 residues. The V end lost 4 bases, the J end lost 9 bases, and 14 bases lay between the germline ends. The CDR3 here is CASSPSPVGEQFF. In DNA form, the CDR3 reads TGTGCCAGCAGCCCAAGTCCGGTCGGTGAGCAGTTCTTC.

For this clone: Relative to the germline gene, one junction end is altered; a read error may explain this. The chain carries TRBV27 and TRBJ1-1; D unclear. Germline lookup yields CDR1 MNHEY and CDR2 SMNVEV (reference sequence). The CDR3 is made up of 12 amino acids. The CDR3 DNA reads TGTGCCAGTCACCACCGGGGAACTGAAGCTCTCTTT. Translation gives CASHHRGTEALF.

This chain links TRBV5-1 with TRBJ2-1; 12 bases agree with TRBD2. The CDR3 extends over 15 amino acids. Per the germline V gene, CDR1 is SGHRS and CDR2 is YFSETQ. V trimming: 5 bases; J trimming: 10 bases; junction bases outside the gene matches: 10. As DNA, the CDR3 is TGCGCCAGCAGGTGGACTAGCGGGAAGCGGAGCGAGCAGTTCTTC. Its protein product is CASRWTSGKRSEQFF.

The V and J genes are TRBV5-1 and TRBJ2-3; tentatively, D is TRBD2 (6 bases). CDR3 size: 16 residues. Trimming cost V 4 bases and J 3 bases, with 18 bases left between them. Germline CDR1 reads SGHRS; CDR2 reads YFSETQ. The chain's CDR3 is CASSVGGPKWTDTQYF. CDR3 DNA sequence: TGCGCCAGCAGCGTTGGAGGGCCAAAATGGACAGATACGCAGTATTTT. Full variable domain (remainder filled in from reference TRBV5-1 and TRBJ2-3): KAGVTQTPRYLIKTRGQQVTLSCSPISGHRSVSWYQQTPGQGLQFLFEYFSETQRNKGNFPGRFSGRQFSNSRSEMNVSTLELGDSALYLCASSVGGPKWTDTQYFGPGTRLTVL.

V usage is TRBV28 and J usage is TRBJ2-1, with D perhaps TRBD1 (6 bases). With 6 bases removed from V and 7 bases from J, the gap between germline ends came to 19 bases. The germline V gene encodes CDR1 MDHEN and CDR2 SYDVKM. This CDR3 has 15 residues. The CDR3 sequence is CASRTRRTAENEQFF. The CDR3 DNA is TGTGCCAGCAGGACCCGCCGGACAGCCGAAAATGAGCAGTTCTTC.

This clone was observed a single time. The V and J genes are TRBV5-1 and TRBJ2-3; 11 bases are shared with TRBD2. The CDR3 has 16 amino acids. Germline V gene lookup returns CDR1 SGHRS and CDR2 YFSETQ. With 4 bases clipped from V and 3 bases from J, the junction kept 7 bases outside the gene matches. DNA for the CDR3: TGCGCCAGCAGCCTAGCGGGAGGAAGAGGGACAGATACGCAGTATTTT. It yields the protein CASSLAGGRGTDTQYF.

This rearrangement joins TRBV28 to TRBJ1-4, with 11 bases identical to TRBD1. Per germline, CDR1 MDHEN and CDR2 SYDVKM. V shed 4 bases and J 3 bases; nucleotides not matched to a gene: 13. CDR3 length: 19 residues. CDR3 in amino acids: CASSWRTGGASLSNEKLFF. The DNA for the CDR3 is TGTGCCAGCAGTTGGCGGACAGGGGGCGCCTCTCTGTCTAATGAAAAACTGTTTTTT.

This chain uses TRBV7-3 with TRBJ2-3; perhaps TRBD2 as D (5 bases). This CDR3 is built from 16 residues. Per the germline V gene, CDR1 is SGHTA and CDR2 is FQGTGA. Trimming removed 5 bases from V and 1 base from J, with 16 bases in between. CDR3 residues: CASSPRERAGTDTQYF. In nucleotides, the CDR3 is TGTGCCAGCAGCCCGAGGGAGCGTGCCGGCACAGATACGCAGTATTTT.

The CDR3: CASSPETGTDTQYF. The CDR3 nucleotides read TGTGCCAGCTCACCCGAGACAGGCACAGATACGCAGTATTTT. The chain uses TRBV18 and TRBJ2-3, with TRBD1 as a possible D gene (5 bases). V gave up 3 bases and J gave up 1 base, with 8 bases separating them. Germline CDR1 KGHSH, CDR2 LQKENI. The CDR3 runs 14 residues.